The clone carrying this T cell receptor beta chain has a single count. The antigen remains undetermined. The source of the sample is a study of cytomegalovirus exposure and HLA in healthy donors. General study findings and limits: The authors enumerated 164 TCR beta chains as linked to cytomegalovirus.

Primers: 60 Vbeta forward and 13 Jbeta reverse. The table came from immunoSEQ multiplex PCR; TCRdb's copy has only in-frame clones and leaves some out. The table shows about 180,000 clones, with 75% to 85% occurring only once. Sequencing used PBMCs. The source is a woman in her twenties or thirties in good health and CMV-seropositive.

CDR3 residues: CASSDGLVTYNEQFF. The CDR3 DNA follows: TGTGCCAGCAGTGACGGACTAGTAACCTACAATGAGCAGTTCTTC. The gene calls are TRBV6-1 and TRBJ2-1, with 7 bases identical to TRBD2. The germline V gene has CDR1 MNHNS and CDR2 SASEGT. This CDR3 has 15 residues. The V segment lost 3 bases and the J segment 2 bases; nucleotides outside the gene matches: 4.